This TCR beta chain appears in the sequencing data of a study of T cell responses to AZD1222 COVID-19 vaccine. Findings of the study overall: Repertoire sampling was restricted to post-peak T cell response timepoints. Unmutated variant regions are reportedly targeted by nearly half of spike-specific TCRs.

CDR1 and CDR2 (germline): MNHEY, SVGEGT. This CDR3 region has 14 residues. Trimming shortened V by 0 bases and J by 4 bases, and 7 bases separated the two germline ends. Note on this clone: The target antigen is unknown.

Profiled with immunoSEQ multiplex PCR; TCRdb holds only in-frame clones, not every one. The sample records around 150,000 clones, less than 95% being singletons. The clonotype was recovered from an adult in good health. The sequences come from peripheral blood, collected on day 0 of AZD1222 vaccination. This rearrangement joins TRBV6-2 or TRBV6-3 to TRBJ1-5; D not resolved. CDR3 in amino acids: CASSYSRGNQPQHF. The CDR3 DNA reads TGTGCCAGCAGTTACTCACGGGGAAATCAGCCCCAGCATTTT.